This T cell receptor (beta chain) was sequenced in a study of shared clonotypes between healthy human individuals. Study-wide results and limits: The small donor group covered limited genetic and exposure diversity.

The germline gives CDR1 GTSNPN, CDR2 SVGIG (reference sequence). This CDR3 has 15 amino acids. V was trimmed by 5 bases and J by 0 bases, leaving 13 bases between them. The method was immunoSEQ multiplex PCR; TCRdb's version includes in-frame clones alone and lacks a portion of them. Altogether 980,000 or so clones are present, 76% being singletons, with the ten largest covering about 1.5%. As to this clone: The target antigen is unknown.

The CD4+ fraction was divided into a CD45RA+ naive subset and a CD45RA-negative memory subset. The specimen was memory CD4+ T cells sorted from blood. The subset: CD45RA-negative fraction. This clonotype was sampled from a man aged 18 to 29 in good health. The chain is built from TRBV30 and TRBJ2-2; D unresolved. CDR3 in DNA: TGTGCCTGGGGTTCGGCCCTATCGAACACCGGGGAGCTGTTTTTT. Translating gives CAWGSALSNTGELFF.